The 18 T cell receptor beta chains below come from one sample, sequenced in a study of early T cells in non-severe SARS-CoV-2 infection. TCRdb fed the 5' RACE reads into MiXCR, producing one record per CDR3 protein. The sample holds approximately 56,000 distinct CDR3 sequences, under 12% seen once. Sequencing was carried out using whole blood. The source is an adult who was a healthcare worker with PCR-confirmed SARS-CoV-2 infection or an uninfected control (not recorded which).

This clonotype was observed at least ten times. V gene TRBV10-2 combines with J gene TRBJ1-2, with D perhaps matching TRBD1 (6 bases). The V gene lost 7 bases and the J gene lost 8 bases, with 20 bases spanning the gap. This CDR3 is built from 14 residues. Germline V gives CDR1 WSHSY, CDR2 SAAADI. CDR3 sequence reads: CASTPGRGASGYTF. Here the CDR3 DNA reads TGCGCCAGCACCCCCGGGAGGGGGGCGAGCGGCTACACCTTC.

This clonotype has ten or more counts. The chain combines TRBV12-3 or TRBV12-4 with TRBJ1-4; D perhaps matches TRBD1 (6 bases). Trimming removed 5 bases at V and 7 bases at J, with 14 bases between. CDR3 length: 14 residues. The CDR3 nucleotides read TGTGCCAGCAGTGACAGGAAGTTAGGTGAAAAACTGTTTTTT. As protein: CASSDRKLGEKLFF.

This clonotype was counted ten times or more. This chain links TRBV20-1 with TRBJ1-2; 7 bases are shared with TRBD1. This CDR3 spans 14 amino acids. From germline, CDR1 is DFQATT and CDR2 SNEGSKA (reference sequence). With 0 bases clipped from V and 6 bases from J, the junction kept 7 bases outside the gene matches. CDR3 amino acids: CSARDLGRGDGYTF. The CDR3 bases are TGCAGTGCTAGAGATCTCGGCAGGGGGGATGGCTACACCTTC.

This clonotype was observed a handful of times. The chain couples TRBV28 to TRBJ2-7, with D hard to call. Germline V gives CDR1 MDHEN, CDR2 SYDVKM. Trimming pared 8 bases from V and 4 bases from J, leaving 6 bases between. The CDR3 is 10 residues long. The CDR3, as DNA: TGTGCCAGCGGAAGGTACGAGCAGTACTTC. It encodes CASGRYEQYF. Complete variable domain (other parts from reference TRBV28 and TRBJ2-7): DVKVTQSSRYLVKRTGEKVFLECVQDMDHENMFWYRQDPGLGLRLIYFSYDVKMKEKGDIPEGYSVSREKKERFSLILESASTNQTSMYLCASGRYEQYFGPGTRLTVT.

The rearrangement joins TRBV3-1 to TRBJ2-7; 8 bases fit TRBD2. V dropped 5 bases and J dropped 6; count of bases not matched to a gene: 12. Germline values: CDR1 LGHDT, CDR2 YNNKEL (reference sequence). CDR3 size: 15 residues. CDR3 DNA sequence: TGTGCCAGCAGCACCGCCGGGCTAGCGGGCGGCGAGCAGTACTTC. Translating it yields CASSTAGLAGGEQYF.

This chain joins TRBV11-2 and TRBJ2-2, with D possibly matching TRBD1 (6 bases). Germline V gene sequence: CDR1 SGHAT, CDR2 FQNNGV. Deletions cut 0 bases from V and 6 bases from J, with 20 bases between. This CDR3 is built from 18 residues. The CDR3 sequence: CASSLDTGSGYFAGELFF. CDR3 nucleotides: TGTGCCAGCAGCTTAGACACAGGGAGTGGGTACTTTGCCGGGGAGCTGTTTTTT. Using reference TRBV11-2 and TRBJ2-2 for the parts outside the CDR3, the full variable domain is EAGVAQSPRYKIIEKRQSVAFWCNPISGHATLYWYQQILGQGPKLLIQFQNNGVVDDSQLPKDRFSAERLKGVDSTLKIQPAKLEDSAVYLCASSLDTGSGYFAGELFFGEGSRLTVL.

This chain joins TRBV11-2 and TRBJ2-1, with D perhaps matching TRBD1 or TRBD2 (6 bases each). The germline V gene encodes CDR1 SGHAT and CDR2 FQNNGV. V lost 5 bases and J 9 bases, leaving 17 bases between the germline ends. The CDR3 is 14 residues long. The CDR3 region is CASSRRGNGGEQFF. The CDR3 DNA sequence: TGTGCCAGCAGCCGGAGGGGGAACGGTGGTGAGCAGTTCTTC.

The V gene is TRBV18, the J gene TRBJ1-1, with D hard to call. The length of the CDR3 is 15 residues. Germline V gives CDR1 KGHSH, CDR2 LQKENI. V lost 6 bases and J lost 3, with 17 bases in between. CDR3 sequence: CASSPAGGIYTEAFF. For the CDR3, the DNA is TGTGCCAGCTCCCCCGCTGGTGGGATTTACACTGAAGCTTTCTTT.

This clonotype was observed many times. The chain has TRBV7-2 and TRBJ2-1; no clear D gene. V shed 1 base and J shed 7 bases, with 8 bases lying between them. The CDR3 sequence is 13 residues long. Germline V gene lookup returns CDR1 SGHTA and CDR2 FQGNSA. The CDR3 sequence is CASSLDWNNEQFF. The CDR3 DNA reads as TGTGCCAGCAGCTTAGATTGGAATAATGAGCAGTTCTTC.

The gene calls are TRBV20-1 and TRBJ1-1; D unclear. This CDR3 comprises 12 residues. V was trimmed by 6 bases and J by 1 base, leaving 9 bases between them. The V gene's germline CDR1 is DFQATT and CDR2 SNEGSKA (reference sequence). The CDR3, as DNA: TGCAGTGCGGCGCCCGGGAACACTGAAGCTTTCTTT. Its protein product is CSAAPGNTEAFF.

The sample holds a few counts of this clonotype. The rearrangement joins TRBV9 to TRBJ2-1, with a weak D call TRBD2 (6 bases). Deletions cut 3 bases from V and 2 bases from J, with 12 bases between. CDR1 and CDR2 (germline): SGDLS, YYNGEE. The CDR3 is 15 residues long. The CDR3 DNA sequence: TGTGCCAGCAGCGGGGCGGGGAATACCTACAATGAGCAGTTCTTC. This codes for CASSGAGNTYNEQFF.

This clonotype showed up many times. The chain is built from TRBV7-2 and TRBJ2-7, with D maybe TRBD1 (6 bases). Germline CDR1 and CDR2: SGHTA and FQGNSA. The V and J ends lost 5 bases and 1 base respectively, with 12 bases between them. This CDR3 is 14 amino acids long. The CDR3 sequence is CASSVSTGSYEQYF. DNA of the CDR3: TGTGCCAGCAGCGTTTCCACAGGGTCCTACGAGCAGTACTTC.

DNA for the CDR3: TGTGCCAGTAGTACCCCGGGGACAGCGCAAGAGACCCAGTACTTC. It encodes CASSTPGTAQETQYF. This chain uses TRBV19 with TRBJ2-5; TRBD1 agrees at 7 bases. Looked up from germline, CDR1 is LNHDA and CDR2 is SQIVND (reference sequence). The CDR3 is made up of 15 amino acids. After removal of 4 bases from V and 2 bases from J, the junction contained 7 bases not matched to a gene.

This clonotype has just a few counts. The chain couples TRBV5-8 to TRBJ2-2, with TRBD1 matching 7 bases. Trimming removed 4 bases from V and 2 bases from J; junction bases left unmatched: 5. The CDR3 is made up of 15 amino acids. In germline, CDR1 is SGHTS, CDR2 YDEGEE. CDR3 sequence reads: CASSDRAFNTGELFF. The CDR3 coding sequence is TGTGCCAGCAGCGACAGGGCATTTAACACCGGGGAGCTGTTTTTT.

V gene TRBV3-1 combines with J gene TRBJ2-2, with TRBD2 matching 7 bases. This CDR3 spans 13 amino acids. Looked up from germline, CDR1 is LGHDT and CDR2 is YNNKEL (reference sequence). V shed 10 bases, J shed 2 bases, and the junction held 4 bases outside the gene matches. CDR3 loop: CATRGDNTGELFF. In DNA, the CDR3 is TGTGCCACCCGGGGGGACAACACCGGGGAGCTGTTTTTT.

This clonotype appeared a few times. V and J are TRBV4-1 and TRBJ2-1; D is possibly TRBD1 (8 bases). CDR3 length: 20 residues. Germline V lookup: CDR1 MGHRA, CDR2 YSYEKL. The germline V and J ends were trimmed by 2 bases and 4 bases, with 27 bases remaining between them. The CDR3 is CASSQTSTGGWTRTYNEQFF. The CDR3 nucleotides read TGCGCCAGCAGCCAAACTTCAACAGGGGGTTGGACTAGAACTTACAATGAGCAGTTCTTC.

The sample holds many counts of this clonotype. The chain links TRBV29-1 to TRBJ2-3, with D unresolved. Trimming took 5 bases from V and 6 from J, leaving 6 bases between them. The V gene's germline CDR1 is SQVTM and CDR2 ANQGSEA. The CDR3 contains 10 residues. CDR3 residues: CSVSFDTQYF. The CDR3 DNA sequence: TGCAGCGTTTCTTTTGATACGCAGTATTTT.

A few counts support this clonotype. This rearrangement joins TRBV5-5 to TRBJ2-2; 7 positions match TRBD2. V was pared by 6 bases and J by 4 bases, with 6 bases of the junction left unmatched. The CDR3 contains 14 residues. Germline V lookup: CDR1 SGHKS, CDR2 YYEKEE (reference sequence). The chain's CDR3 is CASTLGGSTGELFF. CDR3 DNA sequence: TGTGCCAGCACCCTGGGGGGGTCCACCGGGGAGCTGTTTTTT.